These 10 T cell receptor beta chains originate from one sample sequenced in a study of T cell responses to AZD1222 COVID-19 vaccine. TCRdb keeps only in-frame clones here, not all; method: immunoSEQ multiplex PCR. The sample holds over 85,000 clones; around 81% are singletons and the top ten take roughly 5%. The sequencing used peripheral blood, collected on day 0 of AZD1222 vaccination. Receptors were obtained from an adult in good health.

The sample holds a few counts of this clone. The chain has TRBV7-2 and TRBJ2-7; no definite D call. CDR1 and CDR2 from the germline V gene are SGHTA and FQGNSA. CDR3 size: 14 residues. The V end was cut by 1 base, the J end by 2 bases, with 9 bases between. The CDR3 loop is CASSLVASPYEQYF. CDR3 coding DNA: TGTGCCAGCAGCTTAGTTGCTAGTCCCTACGAGCAGTACTTC.

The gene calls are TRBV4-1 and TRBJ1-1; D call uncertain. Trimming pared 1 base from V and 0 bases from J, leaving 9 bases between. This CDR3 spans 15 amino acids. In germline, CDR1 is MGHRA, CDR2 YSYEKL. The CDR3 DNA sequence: TGCGCCAGCAGCCAAGGGGCGGGTATGAACACTGAAGCTTTCTTT. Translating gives CASSQGAGMNTEAFF.

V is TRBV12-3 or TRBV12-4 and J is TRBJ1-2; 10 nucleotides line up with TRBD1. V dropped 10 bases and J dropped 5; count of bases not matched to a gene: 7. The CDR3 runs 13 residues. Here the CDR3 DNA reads TGTGCCATTGCGGGACAGGGGCTATATGGCTACACCTTC. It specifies CAIAGQGLYGYTF.

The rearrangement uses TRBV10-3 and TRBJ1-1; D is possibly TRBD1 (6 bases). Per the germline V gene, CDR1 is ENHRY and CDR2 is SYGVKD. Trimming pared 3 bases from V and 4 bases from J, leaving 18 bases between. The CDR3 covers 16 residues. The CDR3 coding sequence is TGTGCCATCAGTGACCCGTTGGGGGGCTCGGGCACTGAAGCTTTCTTT. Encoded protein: CAISDPLGGSGTEAFF.

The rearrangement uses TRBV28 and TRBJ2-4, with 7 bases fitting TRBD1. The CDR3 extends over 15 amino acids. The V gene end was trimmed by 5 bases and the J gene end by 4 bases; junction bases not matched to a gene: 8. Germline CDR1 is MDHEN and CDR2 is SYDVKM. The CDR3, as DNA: TGTGCCAGCAGTACGAACAGGGGTTCGAAAAACATTCAGTACTTC. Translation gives CASSTNRGSKNIQYF.

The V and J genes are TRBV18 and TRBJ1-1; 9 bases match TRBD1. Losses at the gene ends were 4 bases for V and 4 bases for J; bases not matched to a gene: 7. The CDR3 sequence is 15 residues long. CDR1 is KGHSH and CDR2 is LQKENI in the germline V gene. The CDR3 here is CASSLGQGRGTEAFF. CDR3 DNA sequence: TGTGCCAGCTCACTGGGACAGGGTCGGGGCACTGAAGCTTTCTTT.

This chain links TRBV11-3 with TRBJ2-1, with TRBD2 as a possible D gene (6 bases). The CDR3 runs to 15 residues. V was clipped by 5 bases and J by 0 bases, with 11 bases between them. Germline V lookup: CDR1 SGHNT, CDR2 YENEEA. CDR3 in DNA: TGTGCCAGCAGCCGGGACTGGAGCTCCTACAATGAGCAGTTCTTC. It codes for CASSRDWSSYNEQFF.

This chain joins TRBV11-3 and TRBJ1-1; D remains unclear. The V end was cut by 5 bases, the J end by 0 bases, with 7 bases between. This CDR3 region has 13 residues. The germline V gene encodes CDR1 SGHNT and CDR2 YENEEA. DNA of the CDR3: TGTGCCAGCAGCCTTACAGTGAACACTGAAGCTTTCTTT. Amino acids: CASSLTVNTEAFF.

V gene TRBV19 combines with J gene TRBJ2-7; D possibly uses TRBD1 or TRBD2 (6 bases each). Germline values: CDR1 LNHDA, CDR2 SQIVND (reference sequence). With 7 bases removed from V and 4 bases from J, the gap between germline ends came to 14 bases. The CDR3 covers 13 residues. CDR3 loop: CASKDGGTYEQYF. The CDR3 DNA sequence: TGTGCCAGTAAGGATGGCGGGACATACGAGCAGTACTTC.

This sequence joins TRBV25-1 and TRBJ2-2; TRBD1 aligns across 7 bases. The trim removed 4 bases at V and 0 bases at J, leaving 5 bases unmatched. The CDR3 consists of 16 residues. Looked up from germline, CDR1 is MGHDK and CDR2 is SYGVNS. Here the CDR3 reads CASSANRGANTGELFF. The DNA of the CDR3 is TGTGCCAGCAGTGCCAACAGGGGCGCGAACACCGGGGAGCTGTTTTTT. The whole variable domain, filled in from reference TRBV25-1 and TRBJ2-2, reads EADIYQTPRYLVIGTGKKITLECSQTMGHDKMYWYQQDPGMELHLIHYSYGVNSTEKGDLSSESTVSRIRTEHFPLTLESARPSHTSQYLCASSANRGANTGELFFGEGSRLTVL.